This T cell receptor beta chain was obtained from a study of T cell changes during pregnancy in multiple sclerosis. Measured with immunoSEQ multiplex PCR; TCRdb has only the in-frame clones, and not every one. The profile shows around 39,000 clones, approximately 88% of them singletons. The germline V gene has CDR1 MDHEN and CDR2 SYDVKM. The germline V and J ends were trimmed by 5 bases and 8 bases, with 29 bases remaining between them. This CDR3 contains 18 residues. The sequence derives from a female donor with multiple sclerosis, enrolled in a pregnancy study. The gene calls are TRBV28 and TRBJ2-3; D perhaps matches TRBD2 (6 bases). The specimen comprised CD4+ T cells from peripheral blood mononuclear cells, sampled before pregnancy. The CDR3 reads CASSPRIGGRPGYGTQYF. Here the CDR3 DNA reads TGTGCCAGCAGTCCCCGAATAGGTGGGAGGCCCGGTTATGGTACGCAGTATTTT.